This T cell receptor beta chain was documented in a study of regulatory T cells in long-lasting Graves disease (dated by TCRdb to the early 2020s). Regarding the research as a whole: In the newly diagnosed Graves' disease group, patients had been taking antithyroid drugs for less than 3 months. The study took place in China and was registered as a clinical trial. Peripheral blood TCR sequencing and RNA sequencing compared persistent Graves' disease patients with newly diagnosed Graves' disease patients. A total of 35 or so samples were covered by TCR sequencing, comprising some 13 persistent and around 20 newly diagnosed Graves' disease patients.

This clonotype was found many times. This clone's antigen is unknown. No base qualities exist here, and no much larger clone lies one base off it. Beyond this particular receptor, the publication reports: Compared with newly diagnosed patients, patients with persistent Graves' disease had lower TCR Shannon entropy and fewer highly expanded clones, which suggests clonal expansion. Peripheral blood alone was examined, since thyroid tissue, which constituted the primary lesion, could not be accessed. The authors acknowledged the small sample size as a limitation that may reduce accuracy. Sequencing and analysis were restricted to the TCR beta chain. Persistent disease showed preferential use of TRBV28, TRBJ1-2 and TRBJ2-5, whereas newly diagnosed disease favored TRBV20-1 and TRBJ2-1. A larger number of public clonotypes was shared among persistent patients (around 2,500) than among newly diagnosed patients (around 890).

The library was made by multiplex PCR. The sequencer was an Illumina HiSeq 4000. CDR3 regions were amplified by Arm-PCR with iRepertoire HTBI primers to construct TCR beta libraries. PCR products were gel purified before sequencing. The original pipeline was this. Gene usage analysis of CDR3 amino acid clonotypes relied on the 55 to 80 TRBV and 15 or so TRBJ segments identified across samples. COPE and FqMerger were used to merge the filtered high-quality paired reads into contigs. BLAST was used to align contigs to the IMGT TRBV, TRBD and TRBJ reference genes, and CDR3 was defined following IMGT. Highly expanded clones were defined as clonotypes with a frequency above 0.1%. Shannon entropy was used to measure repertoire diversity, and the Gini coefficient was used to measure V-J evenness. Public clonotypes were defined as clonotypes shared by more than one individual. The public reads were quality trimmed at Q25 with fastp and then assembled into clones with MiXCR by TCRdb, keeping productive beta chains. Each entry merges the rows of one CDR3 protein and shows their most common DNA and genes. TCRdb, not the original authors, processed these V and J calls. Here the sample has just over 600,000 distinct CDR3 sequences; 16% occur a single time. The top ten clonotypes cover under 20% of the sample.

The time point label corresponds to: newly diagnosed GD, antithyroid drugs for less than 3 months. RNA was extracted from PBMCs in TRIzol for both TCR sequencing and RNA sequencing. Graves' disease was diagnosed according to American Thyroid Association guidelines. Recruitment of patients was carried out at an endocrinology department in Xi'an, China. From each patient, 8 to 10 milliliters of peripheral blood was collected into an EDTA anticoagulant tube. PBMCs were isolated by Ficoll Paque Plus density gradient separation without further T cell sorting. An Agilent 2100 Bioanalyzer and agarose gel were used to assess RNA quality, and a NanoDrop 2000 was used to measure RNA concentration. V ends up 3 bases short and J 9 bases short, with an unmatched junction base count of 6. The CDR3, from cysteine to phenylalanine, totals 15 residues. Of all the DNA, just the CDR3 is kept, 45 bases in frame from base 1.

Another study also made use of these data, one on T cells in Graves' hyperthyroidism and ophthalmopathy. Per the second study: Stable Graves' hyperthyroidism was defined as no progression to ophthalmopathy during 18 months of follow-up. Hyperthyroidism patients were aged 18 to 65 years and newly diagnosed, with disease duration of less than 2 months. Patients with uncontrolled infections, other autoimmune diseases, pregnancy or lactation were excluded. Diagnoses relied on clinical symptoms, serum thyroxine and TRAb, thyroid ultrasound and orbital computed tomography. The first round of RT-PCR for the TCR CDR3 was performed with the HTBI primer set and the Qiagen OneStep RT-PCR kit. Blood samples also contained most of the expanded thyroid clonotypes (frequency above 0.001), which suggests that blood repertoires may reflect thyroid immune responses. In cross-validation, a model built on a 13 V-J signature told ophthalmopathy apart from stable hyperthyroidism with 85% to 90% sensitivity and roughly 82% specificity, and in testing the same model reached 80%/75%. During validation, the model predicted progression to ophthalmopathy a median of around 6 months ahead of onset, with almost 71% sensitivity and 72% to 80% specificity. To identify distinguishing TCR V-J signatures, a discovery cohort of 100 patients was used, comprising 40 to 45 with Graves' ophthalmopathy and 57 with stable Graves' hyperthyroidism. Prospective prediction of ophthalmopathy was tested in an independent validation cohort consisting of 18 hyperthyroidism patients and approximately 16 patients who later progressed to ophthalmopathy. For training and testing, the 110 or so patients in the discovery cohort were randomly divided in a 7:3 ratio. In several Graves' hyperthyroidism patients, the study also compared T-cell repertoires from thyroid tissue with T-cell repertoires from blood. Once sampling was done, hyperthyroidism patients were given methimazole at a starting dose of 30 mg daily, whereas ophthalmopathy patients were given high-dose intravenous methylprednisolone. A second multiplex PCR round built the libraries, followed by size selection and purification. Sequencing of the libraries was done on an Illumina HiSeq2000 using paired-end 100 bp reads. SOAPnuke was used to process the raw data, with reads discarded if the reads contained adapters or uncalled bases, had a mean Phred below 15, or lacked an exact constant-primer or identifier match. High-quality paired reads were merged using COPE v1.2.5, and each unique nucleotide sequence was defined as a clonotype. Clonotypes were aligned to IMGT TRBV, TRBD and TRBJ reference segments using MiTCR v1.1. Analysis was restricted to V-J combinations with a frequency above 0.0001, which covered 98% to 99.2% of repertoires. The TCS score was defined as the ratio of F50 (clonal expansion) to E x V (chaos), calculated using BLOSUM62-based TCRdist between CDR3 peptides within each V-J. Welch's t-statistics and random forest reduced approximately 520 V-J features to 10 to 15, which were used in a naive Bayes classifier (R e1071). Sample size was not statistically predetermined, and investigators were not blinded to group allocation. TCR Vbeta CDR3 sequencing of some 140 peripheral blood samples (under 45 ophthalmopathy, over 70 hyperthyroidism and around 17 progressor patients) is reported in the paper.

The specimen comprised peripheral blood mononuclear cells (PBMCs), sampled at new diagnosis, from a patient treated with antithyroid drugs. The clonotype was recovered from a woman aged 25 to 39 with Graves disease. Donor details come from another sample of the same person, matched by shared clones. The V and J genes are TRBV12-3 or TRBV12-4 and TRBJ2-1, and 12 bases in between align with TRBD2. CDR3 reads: CASSFATSGSAEQFF. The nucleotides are TGTGCCAGCAGTTTCGCGACTAGCGGGAGCGCTGAGCAGTTCTTC.